This T cell receptor beta chain was obtained from a study of vaccination and CD4 T cells after COVID-19. As for the study in general: Post-vaccine sampling followed dose two by a median approximately 74 days (range 14 to 241).

There are 15 residues in the CDR3. Trimming cost V 4 bases and J 0 bases, with 13 bases left between them. CDR1 is SGHRS and CDR2 is YFSETQ in the germline V gene. The Oncomine TCR Beta short-read assay was what sequenced the DNA obtained from cultured CD4+ T cells. TCRdb independently ran MiXCR on the PCR reads; one entry per CDR3 protein. This sample yields 20,000 or so distinct CDR3 sequences, of which about 21% are seen a single time; 7% to 8.5% belongs to the top ten. Turning to this clonotype: As yet, its antigen is unknown.

As to treatment: approximately nine-day PBMC culture with coronavirus spike peptide pools or control peptides (ViraFEST assay). The chain carries TRBV5-1 and TRBJ1-2; a weak D match, TRBD1 (5 bases). The sequenced sample was cultured CD4+ T cells from blood. This TCR came from a human donor with COVID-19. For the CDR3, the DNA is TGCGCCAGCAGCCTAGGGGACGGCGCTAACTATGGCTACACCTTC. Residues: CASSLGDGANYGYTF.